A selection of T cell receptor delta chains follows, all from one sample in a study of human gamma delta and Vdelta1 T cells. TCRdb reapplied CATT to the PCR reads. The table records roughly 7,000 delta-chain clones, approximately 36% of them present only once. Antigen specificity for these receptors is unknown. The sample consisted of Vdelta1 gamma-delta T cells from blood grown in culture (DOT cells). The receptors were gathered from a human donor in good health. Each CDR3 is given with its conserved first and last residue. Each record gives: D gene, V gene, J gene, clone size, CDR3 DNA, CDR3 protein. A D gene is named only where the DNA matches it firmly. Size values are once, few and many counts, or a class for expanded clones, and some rows have none.

TRDD3	TRDV1	TRDJ1	few	TGTGCTCTTGGGGAAGGCTTCGAGCCGGAGGTGGGGGATACCGATAAACTCATCTTT	CALGEGFEPEVGDTDKLIF
TRDD3	TRDV1	TRDJ1	few	TGTGCTCTTGGGGAACCCGCTAGGGGGATACCCTCCGCACAGGTTAAACTCATCTTT	CALGEPARGIPSAQVKLIF
.	TRDV1	TRDJ1	medium-sized	TGTGCTCTTGGGAAGGGGCCTAGTCCGATCAGGCGCCCCGATAAACTCATCTTT	CALGKGPSPIRRPDKLIF
TRDD3	TRDV1	TRDJ1	few	TGTGCTCTTACCACCGGCCTGCCGAGGCGGGGGATACTCGGCCCCGATAAACTCATCTTT	CALTTGLPRRGILGPDKLIF
TRDD3	TRDV1	TRDJ1	few	TGTGCTCTTGGGGAACGATTTGGAGGCTGGGGGATCCGGTACACCGATAAACTCATCTTT	CALGERFGGWGIRYTDKLIF
TRDD3	TRDV1	TRDJ1	.	TGTGCTCTTGGGGAACTACCCCTACTGGGGGACCTCACCGATAAACTCATCTTT	CALGELPLLGDLTDKLIF
.	TRDV1	TRDJ1	.	TGTGCTCTTGGGGGAACTATAGGACCATTCCACTACACCGATAAACTCATCTTT	CALGGTIGPFHYTDKLIF
TRDD3	TRDV1	TRDJ1	.	TGTGCTCTTGGGGAACTGCCAGGGACGTTACTGGGGGATACATTAGATCCGGGGCTCATCTTT	CALGELPGTLLGDTLDPGLIF
TRDD3	TRDV1	TRDJ1	.	TGTGCTCTTGGGGAACTCCTCTACTGGGGGATAAAGTTTCACGATAAACTCATCTTT	CALGELLYWGIKFHDKLIF
TRDD3	TRDV1	TRDJ1	few	TGTGCTCTTGGGGAATTTGTGATTCCTAACAACGCACTGGGGGATACGGACTACAACAGGTACTATACCGATAAACTCATCTTT	CALGEFVIPNNALGDTDYNRYYTDKLIF
TRDD2	TRDV1	TRDJ1	once	TGTGCTCTTGGGGAACCCCGCCTTCCTACCTCTTGGGGAACCACCGATAAACTCATCTTT	CALGEPRLPTSWGTTDKLIF
.	TRDV1	TRDJ1	medium-sized	TGTGCTCTTGGGGAACTTCCGTCGGCACTTCCTTTCCCCGATAAACTCATCTTT	CALGELPSALPFPDKLIF
TRDD3	TRDV1	TRDJ1	few	TGTGCTCTTGGGGAACTCCAAGCCGCTTCCTTCCCTGTGTACTGGGACAATTGTACTGGGGGATACGACACCGATAAACTCATCTTT	CALGELQAASFPVYWDNCTGGYDTDKLIF
.	TRDV1	TRDJ1	few	TGTGCTCTTGGGGAAGTCCGTTGGGACACCGATAAACTCATCTTT	CALGEVRWDTDKLIF
TRDD3	TRDV2	TRDJ1	.	TGTGCCTGTGTCCCCGTCCCCAGTTACTGGGGGATAGAGGAACTCATCTTT	CACVPVPSYWGIEELIF
.	TRDV1	TRDJ1	.	TGTGCTCTTGGGGAACATGCACTTCTTGTGGTTCCCGATAAACTCATCTTT	CALGEHALLVVPDKLIF
.	TRDV1	TRDJ1	few	TGTGCTCTTGGGGCCTCTCCTACAATAGGGATACCCCCCCCTGTGGGCACCGATAAACTCATCTTT	CALGASPTIGIPPPVGTDKLIF
TRDD3	TRDV1	TRDJ1	.	TGTGCTCTTGGGGAAGTTTCCCACCCCACTGGGGGTCGTCGCACCGATAAACTCATCTTT	CALGEVSHPTGGRRTDKLIF
TRDD3	TRDV1	TRDJ1	.	TGTGCTCTTGGGGAGGCATTCTACTGGGGGACTAAGTACACCGATAAACTCATCTTT	CALGEAFYWGTKYTDKLIF
TRDD3	TRDV1	TRDJ1	.	TGTGCTCTTGGGGGGTTGGGGGTTGGGCTGGGGGATAGAGACACCGATAAACTCATCTTT	CALGGLGVGLGDRDTDKLIF
TRDD3	TRDV1	TRDJ1	.	TGTGCTCTTGGGGAACTGATGGTAGTTCCTACTATTGGGGGATACGGTCGAGATAAACTCATCTTT	CALGELMVVPTIGGYGRDKLIF
.	TRDV1	TRDJ1	.	TGTGCTCTTGGGGAACTTGGGCCGGTCCCCGATAAACTCATCTTT	CALGELGPVPDKLIF
TRDD3	TRDV1	TRDJ1	.	TGTGCTCTTGGGGAAGCTGTCCGAAAAAATCTCCTGGCGAACAGGGGGATACTCAAACTCATCTTT	CALGEAVRKNLLANRGILKLIF
TRDD2	TRDV1	TRDJ1	few	TGTGCTCTTGGGCGATCCTTCCTACGACGTACTGGCCAAATAGATAAACTCATCTTT	CALGRSFLRRTGQIDKLIF
.	TRDV1	TRDJ1	.	TGTGCTCTTGGGGAGTCACAACTTTCTTCCTTCCTCCGTGGCTGGGGATCCGGCGGGTACACCGATAAACTCATCTTT	CALGESQLSSFLRGWGSGGYTDKLIF
TRDD3	TRDV1	TRDJ1	few	TGTGCTCTTGGGGTAGGCCTTGCTGGGGATACACCTTACGGCGATAAACTCATCTTT	CALGVGLAGDTPYGDKLIF
TRDD3	TRDV1	TRDJ1	medium-sized	TGTGCTCTTGGGGAAAGGCTTACAAACTGGGGGATACACACCGATAAACTCATCTTT	CALGERLTNWGIHTDKLIF
.	TRDV1	TRDJ1	few	TGTGCTCTTGGGGAATCATCCTCCTACTCCGTGGGGGACCTCGATAAACTCATCTTT	CALGESSSYSVGDLDKLIF
.	TRDV1	TRDJ1	.	TGTGCTCTTGGGGAACTTTTTTTTCTATCCCTTGCTGCCACACCGTACACCGATAAACTCATCTTT	CALGELFFLSLAATPYTDKLIF
TRDD3	TRDV1	TRDJ1	.	TGTGCTCTTGGGGAACTGGGACTGGGGGAACGTATTTACACCGATAAACTCATCTTT	CALGELGLGERIYTDKLIF
TRDD3	TRDV1	TRDJ1	medium-sized	TGTGCTCTTGGGGAGATTGTTTCCTTCAGCAGTACTGGGGGATCCCCCGGGCACACCGATAAACTCATCTTT	CALGEIVSFSSTGGSPGHTDKLIF
TRDD3	TRDV1	TRDJ1	.	TGTGCTCTTGGGGACGAAAACGAGCTACTTAAAGGACACTGGGGGATGTTCGATAAACTCATCTTT	CALGDENELLKGHWGMFDKLIF
TRDD3	TRDV1	TRDJ1	few	TGTGCTCTTGGGGAACTAGTCGTCGCCGTGGTGGGGGATCGGACCGATAAACTCATCTTT	CALGELVVAVVGDRTDKLIF
TRDD3	TRDV1	TRDJ1	few	TGTGCTCTGGCTAGTCTCCGTACTGGGGGATACTTCCCGTACACCGATAAACTCATCTTT	CALASLRTGGYFPYTDKLIF